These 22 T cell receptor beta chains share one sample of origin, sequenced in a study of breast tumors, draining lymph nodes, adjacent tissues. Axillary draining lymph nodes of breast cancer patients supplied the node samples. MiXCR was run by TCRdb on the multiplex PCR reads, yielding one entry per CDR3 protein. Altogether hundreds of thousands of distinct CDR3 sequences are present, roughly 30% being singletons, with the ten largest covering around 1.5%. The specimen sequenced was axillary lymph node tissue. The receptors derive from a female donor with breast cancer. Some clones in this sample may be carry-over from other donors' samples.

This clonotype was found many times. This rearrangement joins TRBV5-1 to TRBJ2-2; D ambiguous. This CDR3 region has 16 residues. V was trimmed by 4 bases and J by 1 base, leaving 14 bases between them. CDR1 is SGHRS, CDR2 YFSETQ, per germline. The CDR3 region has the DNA TGCGCCAGCAGCCCGATCGGAGTCGAGAACACCGGGGAGCTGTTTTTT. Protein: CASSPIGVENTGELFF.

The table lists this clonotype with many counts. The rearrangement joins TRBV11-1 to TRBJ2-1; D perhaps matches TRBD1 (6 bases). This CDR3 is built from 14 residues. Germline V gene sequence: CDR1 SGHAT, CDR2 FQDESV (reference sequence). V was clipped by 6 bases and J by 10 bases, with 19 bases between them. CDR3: CASSYGSGAEEQFF. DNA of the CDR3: TGTGCCAGCAGTTACGGATCAGGGGCGGAGGAGCAGTTCTTC.

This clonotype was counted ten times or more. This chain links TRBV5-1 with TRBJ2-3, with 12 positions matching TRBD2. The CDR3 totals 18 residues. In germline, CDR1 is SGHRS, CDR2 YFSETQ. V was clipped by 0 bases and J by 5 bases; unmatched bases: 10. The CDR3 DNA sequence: TGCGCCAGCAGCTTGGATGGACTAGCGGGACGGGGGAGAGATACGCAGTATTTT. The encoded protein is CASSLDGLAGRGRDTQYF.

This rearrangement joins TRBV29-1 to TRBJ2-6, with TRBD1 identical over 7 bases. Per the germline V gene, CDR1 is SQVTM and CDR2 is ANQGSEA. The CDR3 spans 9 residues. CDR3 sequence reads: CATGQVLTF. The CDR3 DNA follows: TGCGCGACGGGACAGGTCCTGACTTTC.

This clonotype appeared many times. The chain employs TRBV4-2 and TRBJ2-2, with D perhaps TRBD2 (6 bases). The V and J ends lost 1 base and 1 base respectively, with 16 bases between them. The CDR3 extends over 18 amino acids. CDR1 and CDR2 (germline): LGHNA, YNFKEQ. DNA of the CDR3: TGTGCCAGCAGCCAAGGGGGGGTATCCTTCCTGAACACCGGGGAGCTGTTTTTT. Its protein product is CASSQGGVSFLNTGELFF.

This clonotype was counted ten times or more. The CDR3 sequence: CASSVEGLAGGPNEQFF. The CDR3 DNA follows: TGTGCCAGCAGCGTAGAAGGCTTAGCGGGAGGGCCCAATGAGCAGTTCTTC. This sequence joins TRBV9 and TRBJ2-1; 11 bases are shared with TRBD2. The CDR3 loop spans 17 amino acids. CDR1 is SGDLS and CDR2 is YYNGEE in the germline V gene. After removal of 0 bases from V and 6 bases from J, the junction contained 8 bases not matched to a gene.

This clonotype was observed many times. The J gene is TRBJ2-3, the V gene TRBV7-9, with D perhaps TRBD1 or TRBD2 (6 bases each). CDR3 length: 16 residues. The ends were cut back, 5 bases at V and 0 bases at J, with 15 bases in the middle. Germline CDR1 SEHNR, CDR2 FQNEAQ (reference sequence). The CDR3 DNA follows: TGTGCCAGCAGCAACCGGGGGCGGAAAAGCACAGATACGCAGTATTTT. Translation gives CASSNRGRKSTDTQYF.

Here the CDR3 reads CASSVREGLAGFGNIQYF. CDR3 bases: TGTGCCAGCAGCGTACGGGAAGGACTAGCGGGATTTGGGAACATTCAGTACTTC. The chain is built from TRBV11-2 and TRBJ2-4, with TRBD2 identical over 12 bases. The CDR3 runs to 18 residues. Trimming cost V 5 bases and J 7 bases; bases outside gene matches: 15. The germline CDR1 and CDR2 sequences are SGHAT and FQNNGV. Complete variable domain (other parts from reference TRBV11-2 and TRBJ2-4): EAGVAQSPRYKIIEKRQSVAFWCNPISGHATLYWYQQILGQGPKLLIQFQNNGVVDDSQLPKDRFSAERLKGVDSTLKIQPAKLEDSAVYLCASSVREGLAGFGNIQYFGAGTRLSVL.

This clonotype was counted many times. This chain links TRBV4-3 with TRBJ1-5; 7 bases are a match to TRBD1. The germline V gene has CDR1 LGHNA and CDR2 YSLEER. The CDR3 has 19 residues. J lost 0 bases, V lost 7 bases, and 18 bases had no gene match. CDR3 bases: TGCGCCAGCACACCGACTTATAGACAGGGACGGTCTAGCAATCAGCCCCAGCATTTT. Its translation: CASTPTYRQGRSSNQPQHF.

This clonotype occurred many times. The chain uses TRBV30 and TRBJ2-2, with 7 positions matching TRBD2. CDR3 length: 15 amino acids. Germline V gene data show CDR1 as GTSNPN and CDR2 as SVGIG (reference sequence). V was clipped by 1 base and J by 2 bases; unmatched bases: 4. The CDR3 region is CAWSAGLLNTGELFF. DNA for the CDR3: TGTGCCTGGAGTGCGGGACTACTCAACACCGGGGAGCTGTTTTTT. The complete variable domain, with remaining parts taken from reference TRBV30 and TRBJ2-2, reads SQTIHQWPATLVQPVGSPLSLECTVEGTSNPNLYWYRQAAGRGLQLLFYSVGIGQISSEVPQNLSASRPQDRQFILSSKKLLLSDSGFYLCAWSAGLLNTGELFFGEGSRLTVL.

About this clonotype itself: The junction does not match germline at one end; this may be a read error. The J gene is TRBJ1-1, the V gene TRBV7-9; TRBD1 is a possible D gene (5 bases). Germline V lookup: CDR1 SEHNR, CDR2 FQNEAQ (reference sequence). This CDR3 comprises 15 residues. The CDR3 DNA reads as TGTGCCAGCAGCTCCCCGACGGGGGGAGGCACTGAAGCGTTCTTT. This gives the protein CASSSPTGGGTEAFF.

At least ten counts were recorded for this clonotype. The CDR3 sequence is CASSLQGTGANVLTF. The CDR3 DNA reads TGTGCCAGCAGCTTACAGGGAACTGGGGCCAACGTCCTGACTTTC. The chain links TRBV11-3 to TRBJ2-6, with a tentative D call TRBD1 (5 bases). Germline lookup yields CDR1 SGHNT and CDR2 YENEEA. V was cut by 2 bases and J by 2 bases, with 7 bases left in between. This CDR3 is built from 15 residues.

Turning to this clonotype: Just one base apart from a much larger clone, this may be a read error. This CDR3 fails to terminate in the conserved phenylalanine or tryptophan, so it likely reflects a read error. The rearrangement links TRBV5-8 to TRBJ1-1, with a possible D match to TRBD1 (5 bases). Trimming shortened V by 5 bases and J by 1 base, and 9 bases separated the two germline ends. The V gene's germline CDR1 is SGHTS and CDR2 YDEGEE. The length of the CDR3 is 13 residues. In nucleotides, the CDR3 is TGTGCCAGCAGTTTCGACAGGAACACTGAAGCTTTCTTG. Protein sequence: CASSFDRNTEAFL.

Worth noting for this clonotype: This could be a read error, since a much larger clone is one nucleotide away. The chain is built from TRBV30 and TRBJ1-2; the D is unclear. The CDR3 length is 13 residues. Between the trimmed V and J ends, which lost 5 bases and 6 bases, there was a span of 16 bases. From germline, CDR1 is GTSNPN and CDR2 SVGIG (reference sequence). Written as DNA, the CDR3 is TGTGCCTGGCGTGGGGAGTTTCGGAATGGCTACACCTTC. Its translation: CAWRGEFRNGYTF.

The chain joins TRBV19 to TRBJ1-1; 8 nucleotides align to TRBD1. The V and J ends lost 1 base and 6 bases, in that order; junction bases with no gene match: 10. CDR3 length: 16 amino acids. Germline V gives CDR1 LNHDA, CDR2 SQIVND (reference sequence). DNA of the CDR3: TGTGCCAGTAGTATAGTTTCCGGACAGGGAGCGCCTGAAGCTTTCTTT. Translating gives CASSIVSGQGAPEAFF.

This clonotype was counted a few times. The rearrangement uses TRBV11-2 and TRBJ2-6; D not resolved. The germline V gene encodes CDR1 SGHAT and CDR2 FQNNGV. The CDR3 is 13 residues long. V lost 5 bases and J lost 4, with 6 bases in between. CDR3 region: CASSQTGANVLTF. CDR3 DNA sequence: TGTGCCAGCAGCCAGACAGGGGCCAACGTCCTGACTTTC.

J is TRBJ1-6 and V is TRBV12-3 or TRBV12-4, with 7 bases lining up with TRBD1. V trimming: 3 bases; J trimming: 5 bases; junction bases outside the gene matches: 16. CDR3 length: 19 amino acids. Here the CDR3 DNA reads TGTGCCAGCAGTTTCCAGGCCCCGGGACTAGGGACAGATAATTCACCCCTCCACTTT. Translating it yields CASSFQAPGLGTDNSPLHF.

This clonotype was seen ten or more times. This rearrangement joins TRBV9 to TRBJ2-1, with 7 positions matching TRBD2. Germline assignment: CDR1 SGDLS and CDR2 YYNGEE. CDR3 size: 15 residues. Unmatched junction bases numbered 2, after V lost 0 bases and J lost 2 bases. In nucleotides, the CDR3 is TGTGCCAGCAGCGTAGGGGGACTACCCTACAATGAGCAGTTCTTC. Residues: CASSVGGLPYNEQFF.

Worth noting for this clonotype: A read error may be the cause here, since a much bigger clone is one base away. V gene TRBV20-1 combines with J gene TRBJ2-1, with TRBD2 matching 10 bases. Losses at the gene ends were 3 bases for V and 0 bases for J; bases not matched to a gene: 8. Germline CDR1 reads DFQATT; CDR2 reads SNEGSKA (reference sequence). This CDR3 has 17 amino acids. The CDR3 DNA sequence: TGCAGTGCTAGTGAAGGACTAGCGGCTACCTCCTACAATGAGCAGTTCTTC. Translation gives CSASEGLAATSYNEQFF.

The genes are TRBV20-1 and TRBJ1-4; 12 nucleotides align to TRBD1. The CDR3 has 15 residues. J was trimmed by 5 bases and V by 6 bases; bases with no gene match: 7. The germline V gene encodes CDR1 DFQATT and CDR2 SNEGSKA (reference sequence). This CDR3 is CSAYPGQGANEKLFF. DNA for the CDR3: TGCAGTGCGTATCCGGGACAGGGGGCAAATGAAAAACTGTTTTTT.

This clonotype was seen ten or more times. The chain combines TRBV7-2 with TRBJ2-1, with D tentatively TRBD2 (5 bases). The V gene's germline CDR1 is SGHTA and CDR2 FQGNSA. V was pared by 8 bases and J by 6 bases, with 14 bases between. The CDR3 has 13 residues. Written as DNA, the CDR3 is TGTGCCAGCGGCGCTATGAGGGTCAATGAGCAGTTCTTC. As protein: CASGAMRVNEQFF.

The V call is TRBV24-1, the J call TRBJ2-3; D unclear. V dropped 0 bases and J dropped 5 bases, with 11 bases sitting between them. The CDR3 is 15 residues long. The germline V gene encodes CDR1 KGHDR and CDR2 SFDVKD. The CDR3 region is CATSDLQPPRDTQYF. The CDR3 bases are TGTGCCACCAGTGATTTGCAGCCGCCGAGAGATACGCAGTATTTT.